What follows are 11 T cell receptor beta chains derived from one specimen sequenced in a study of early T cells in non-severe SARS-CoV-2 infection. Each CDR3 protein is one row after TCRdb ran MiXCR on the 5' RACE reads. The data contain about 25,000 distinct CDR3 sequences, around 5.8% of them singletons. Sample: whole blood. The receptors come from an adult who was a healthcare worker with PCR-confirmed SARS-CoV-2 infection or an uninfected control (not recorded which).

The V and J genes are TRBV15 and TRBJ2-3; D is ambiguous. V lost 1 base and J 2 bases, leaving 10 bases between the germline ends. Germline CDR1 is LNHNV and CDR2 is YYDKDF (reference sequence). This CDR3 has 15 amino acids. The CDR3 DNA reads as TGTGCCACCAGCAGAGGCCCTTCAGTCACAGATACGCAGTATTTT. Amino acids: CATSRGPSVTDTQYF.

In its sample, this clonotype was seen many times. The chain uses TRBV7-9 and TRBJ1-4, with D unresolved. The CDR3 runs 15 residues. The V and J ends lost 2 bases and 3 bases respectively, with 10 bases between them. Germline CDR1 is SEHNR and CDR2 is FQNEAQ (reference sequence). CDR3 nucleotides: TGTGCCAGCAGCTTATCTGGGGTCTCTAATGAAAAACTGTTTTTT. Protein: CASSLSGVSNEKLFF.

The chain combines TRBV5-1 with TRBJ2-7, with D tentatively TRBD1 or TRBD2 (5 bases each). The CDR3 spans 15 residues. V lost 4 bases and J 3 bases, leaving 17 bases between the germline ends. Germline V CDR1 and CDR2: SGHRS, YFSETQ. In DNA, the CDR3 is TGCGCCAGCAGCCTAGGGACCCAAAACGTCTACGAGCAGTACTTC. Its protein product is CASSLGTQNVYEQYF.

A note on this clonotype: One end of the junction does not line up with germline, which may come from a read error. The chain combines TRBV5-6 with TRBJ1-1, with D possibly matching TRBD1 (5 bases). The CDR3 is made up of 15 amino acids. The germline CDR1 and CDR2 sequences are SGHDT and YYEEEE. CDR3 nucleotides: TGTGCCAGCAGCTTTCGTAGCACAGGCCCGACTGAATCAGTCTTT. Protein sequence: CASSFRSTGPTESVF.

The V call is TRBV18, the J call TRBJ2-3; TRBD2 aligns across 8 bases. Trimming took 1 base from V and 2 from J; bases not matched to a gene: 2. This CDR3 has 15 amino acids. Germline CDR1 KGHSH, CDR2 LQKENI. The chain's CDR3 is CASSPQRGNTDTQYF. CDR3 sequence (DNA): TGTGCCAGCTCACCACAGCGGGGGAACACAGATACGCAGTATTTT.

The chain uses TRBV2 and TRBJ2-1, with D possibly TRBD2 on 6 matching bases. The ends were cut back, 4 bases at V and 5 bases at J, with 9 bases in the middle. The germline CDR1 and CDR2 sequences are SNHLY and FYNNEI. The CDR3 totals 13 residues. This chain's CDR3 is CASSGTTNNEQFF. CDR3 in DNA: TGTGCCAGCAGTGGGACTACTAACAATGAGCAGTTCTTC. Looking up the rest from reference TRBV2 and TRBJ2-1 gives the full variable domain: EPEVTQTPSHQVTQMGQEVILRCVPISNHLYFYWYRQILGQKVEFLVSFYNNEISEKSEIFDDQFSVERPDGSNFTLKIRSTKLEDSAMYFCASSGTTNNEQFFGPGTRLTVL.

This sequence joins TRBV11-2 and TRBJ2-3; 9 bases map to TRBD2. The CDR3 runs 16 residues. Trimming at V came to 1 base and at J to 0 bases, leaving 2 bases not matched to a gene. From germline, CDR1 is SGHAT and CDR2 FQNNGV. Here the CDR3 DNA reads TGTGCCAGCAGCTTAGTAGCGGGGGCGAGCACAGATACGCAGTATTTT. Protein product: CASSLVAGASTDTQYF.

This clonotype was seen at least ten times. This chain joins TRBV10-3 and TRBJ1-1; D ambiguous. Trimming pared 5 bases from V and 10 bases from J, leaving 17 bases between. CDR3 size: 13 residues. Germline CDR1 reads ENHRY; CDR2 reads SYGVKD. CDR3 region: CAISSDQLGGAFF. CDR3 sequence (DNA): TGTGCCATCAGTAGTGACCAATTGGGTGGAGCTTTCTTT.

The table lists this clonotype with a few counts. The V call is TRBV24-1, the J call TRBJ2-2, with 10 bases matching TRBD1. Germline lookup yields CDR1 KGHDR and CDR2 SFDVKD. The CDR3 consists of 21 residues. Germline trimming cut 3 bases from V and 1 base from J; bases unmatched to any gene: 16. The CDR3 coding sequence is TGTGCCACCAGTGATCCTGCGGCCCCTCGGGACAGGGGACAGAACACCGGGGAGCTGTTTTTT. This sequence encodes CATSDPAAPRDRGQNTGELFF.

The rearrangement joins TRBV2 to TRBJ1-2; maybe TRBD1 (6 bases). V lost 6 bases, J lost 1 base, and 12 bases lay in between. The CDR3 is made up of 14 amino acids. Germline assignment: CDR1 SNHLY and CDR2 FYNNEI. The CDR3 coding sequence is TGTGCCAGCAGCCGAGGACAGCATAACTATGGCTACACCTTC. Protein sequence: CASSRGQHNYGYTF.

This clonotype was recorded many times. J is TRBJ2-3 and V is TRBV29-1; a weak D match, TRBD1 (6 bases). Germline V gene lookup returns CDR1 SQVTM and CDR2 ANQGSEA. This CDR3 has 13 residues. The V and J ends lost 6 bases and 5 bases respectively, with 15 bases between them. CDR3 DNA sequence: TGCAGCGTCAAGGGACAAAACGTAGATACGCAGTATTTT. Its translation: CSVKGQNVDTQYF.